A single sample gave rise to the 29 T cell receptor beta chains below, sequenced in a study of identical twins. TCRdb reanalysed the 5' RACE reads using MiXCR and keeps one entry per CDR3 protein. The table has some 900,000 distinct CDR3 sequences, around an eighth seen once. This sample also appeared in a second study, on yellow fever vaccine responses in identical twins.

The material sequenced was PBMCs. Receptors were obtained from a woman aged 18-29 years in good health.

In its sample, this clonotype was seen a few times. J is TRBJ2-5 and V is TRBV11-2; D is perhaps TRBD2 (6 bases). Between the trimmed V and J ends, which lost 5 bases and 7 bases, there was a span of 14 bases. CDR1 and CDR2 from the germline V gene are SGHAT and FQNNGV. The CDR3 is 13 amino acids. The CDR3 loop reads CASSLRAGGTQYF. CDR3 bases: TGTGCCAGCAGCCTGAGAGCCGGGGGGACCCAGTACTTC. Using reference TRBV11-2 and TRBJ2-5 for the parts outside the CDR3, the full variable domain is EAGVAQSPRYKIIEKRQSVAFWCNPISGHATLYWYQQILGQGPKLLIQFQNNGVVDDSQLPKDRFSAERLKGVDSTLKIQPAKLEDSAVYLCASSLRAGGTQYFGPGTRLLVL.

The chain has TRBV20-1 and TRBJ2-7; 11 bases are shared with TRBD2. Unmatched junction bases numbered 11, after V lost 0 bases and J lost 4 bases. CDR3 length: 17 residues. CDR1 is DFQATT, CDR2 SNEGSKA, per germline (reference sequence). Here the CDR3 DNA reads TGCAGTGCTAGAGATCCCGCTAGCGGGAGGAGTTCTTACGAGCAGTACTTC. It yields the protein CSARDPASGRSSYEQYF.

The V call is TRBV7-9, the J call TRBJ2-7; 10 bases are a match to TRBD1. The CDR3 covers 14 residues. The V gene end was trimmed by 5 bases and the J gene end by 3 bases; junction bases not matched to a gene: 4. The germline gives CDR1 SEHNR, CDR2 FQNEAQ (reference sequence). CDR3 coding DNA: TGTGCCAGCAGCCACCGGGACAGGGGCTACGAGCAGTACGTC. Protein product: CASSHRDRGYEQYV.

Many counts were recorded for this clonotype. V is TRBV4-1 and J is TRBJ1-2, with unresolved D. This CDR3 contains 15 residues. Germline CDR1 is MGHRA and CDR2 is YSYEKL. Trimming stripped 0 bases from V and 5 bases from J, with 13 bases between. For the CDR3, the DNA is TGCGCCAGCAGCCAAGATAGCGTAGGAAGTTATGGCTACACCTTC. Its translation is CASSQDSVGSYGYTF.

In its sample, this clonotype was seen a few times. The V call is TRBV7-9, the J call TRBJ1-3; perhaps TRBD1 as D (6 bases). With 0 bases removed from V and 3 bases from J, the gap between germline ends came to 9 bases. Germline V CDR1 and CDR2: SEHNR, FQNEAQ (reference sequence). There are 15 residues in the CDR3. Written as DNA, the CDR3 is TGTGCCAGCAGCTTAGCGGCAGGGGTTGGAAACACCATATATTTT. It yields the protein CASSLAAGVGNTIYF.

V and J are TRBV6-1 and TRBJ2-5, with D uncertain. This CDR3 is built from 15 residues. Germline assignment: CDR1 MNHNS and CDR2 SASEGT. V lost 2 bases to trimming and J lost 1 base, with 11 bases between them. CDR3 residues: CASSENRAVQETQYF. In DNA, the CDR3 is TGTGCCAGCAGTGAAAATCGGGCAGTCCAAGAGACCCAGTACTTC.

The rearrangement joins TRBV29-1 to TRBJ1-1; D is unresolved. Between the trimmed V and J ends, which lost 2 bases and 13 bases, there was a span of 14 bases. The CDR3 is 11 residues long. The germline CDR1 and CDR2 sequences are SQVTM and ANQGSEA. CDR3 DNA sequence: TGCAGCGTTGAACATACCCAGAAGGGTTTCTTT. Protein sequence: CSVEHTQKGFF.

V and J are TRBV3-1 and TRBJ2-5; TRBD1 is a possible D gene (5 bases). The CDR3 consists of 15 residues. Per germline, CDR1 LGHDT and CDR2 YNNKEL (reference sequence). Trimming pared 4 bases from V and 0 bases from J, leaving 12 bases between. The DNA for the CDR3 is TGTGCCAGCAGCCCCCCGACAGCGTACCAAGAGACCCAGTACTTC. Translating gives CASSPPTAYQETQYF.

This clonotype appeared a few times. J is TRBJ2-5 and V is TRBV12-3 or TRBV12-4; the match to TRBD1 covers 12 bases. V gave up 6 bases and J gave up 5 bases; unmatched junction bases: 7. The CDR3 runs 15 residues. The CDR3 nucleotides are TGTGCCAGCAGCTCGGGGACAGGGGGCTTCGAGACCCAGTACTTC. Translating it yields CASSSGTGGFETQYF.

This clonotype appeared a few times. The rearrangement links TRBV6-1 to TRBJ2-2, with 8 bases lining up with TRBD1. Germline V gene sequence: CDR1 MNHNS, CDR2 SASEGT. The V gene end was trimmed by 5 bases and the J gene end by 6 bases; junction bases not matched to a gene: 8. The length of the CDR3 is 15 residues. Written as DNA, the CDR3 is TGTGCCAGCAGTCCCGGGACAGGATTGCCCGGGGAGCTGTTTTTT. Translated: CASSPGTGLPGELFF.

The V call is TRBV29-1, the J call TRBJ2-2, with D possibly matching TRBD1 (5 bases). Germline assignment: CDR1 SQVTM and CDR2 ANQGSEA. V gave up 5 bases and J gave up 0 bases, with 10 bases separating them. The CDR3 extends over 14 amino acids. CDR3 region: CSVLSTANTGELFF. The CDR3 DNA sequence: TGCAGCGTTCTTTCGACAGCGAACACCGGGGAGCTGTTTTTT.

V and J are TRBV19 and TRBJ2-3; TRBD2 aligns across 13 bases. The ends lost 2 bases at V and 2 bases at J; junction bases unmatched: 7. Germline-derived CDR1 and CDR2 are LNHDA and SQIVND (reference sequence). CDR3 size: 18 residues. CDR3 nucleotide sequence: TGTGCCAGTAGTATATTTCGCGGACTAGCGGGAGACACAGATACGCAGTATTTT. It codes for CASSIFRGLAGDTDTQYF.

The sample holds a few counts of this clonotype. The rearrangement joins TRBV6-1 to TRBJ1-2, with 11 nucleotides matching TRBD1. With V trimmed by 4 bases and J by 8 bases, 9 bases remained unmatched. Germline V gene data show CDR1 as MNHNS and CDR2 as SASEGT. The CDR3 consists of 15 residues. The CDR3 DNA reads TGTGCCAGCAGTGGCGTGCTGGACAGGGGGCGAGGCTACACCTTC. The encoded protein is CASSGVLDRGRGYTF.

The chain is built from TRBV20-1 and TRBJ2-1; D could derive from TRBD1 or TRBD2 (6 bases each). CDR1 and CDR2 from the germline V gene are DFQATT and SNEGSKA (reference sequence). The CDR3 is 14 residues long. The CDR3 DNA follows: TGCAGCACCGACATTGGGGGGCGCTTTGATGAGCAGTTCTTC. Residues: CSTDIGGRFDEQFF.

Many counts were recorded for this clonotype. The CDR3: CASSLSPASYEQYV. In DNA form, the CDR3 reads TGCGCCAGCAGCTTGTCCCCCGCCAGCTACGAGCAGTACGTC. This chain connects TRBV5-1 to TRBJ2-7, with D hard to call. The CDR3 is 14 amino acids. Germline V gene lookup returns CDR1 SGHRS and CDR2 YFSETQ. Deletions cut 1 base from V and 3 bases from J, with 11 bases between.

This clonotype was observed a handful of times. The chain combines TRBV29-1 with TRBJ2-3; D might be TRBD2 (5 bases). The CDR3 sequence is 15 residues long. V dropped 4 bases and J dropped 0 bases, with 14 bases sitting between them. Germline CDR1 and CDR2: SQVTM and ANQGSEA. CDR3 loop: CSVGKDLSSTDTQYF. CDR3 DNA sequence: TGCAGCGTTGGTAAGGACTTGTCTAGCACAGATACGCAGTATTTT.

This clonotype was seen a few times. This sequence joins TRBV3-1 and TRBJ2-1; TRBD2 agrees at 14 bases. The CDR3 covers 15 residues. Trimming cost V 4 bases and J 9 bases; bases outside gene matches: 5. CDR1 is LGHDT, CDR2 YNNKEL, per germline (reference sequence). DNA for the CDR3: TGTGCCAGCAGCCCCGGACTAGCGGGGGGTAGTGAGCAGTTCTTC. It translates to CASSPGLAGGSEQFF.

The sample holds a few counts of this clonotype. The gene calls are TRBV6-2 or TRBV6-3 and TRBJ2-2, with 7 bases lining up with TRBD2. V was pared by 2 bases and J by 2 bases, with 23 bases of the junction left unmatched. CDR3 length: 22 residues. Germline V gene sequence: CDR1 MNHEY, CDR2 SVGEGT. CDR3 in DNA: TGTGCCAGCAGTTACGGATTAGGGCTAGCGGACCAAAACCAACCTAACACCGGGGAGCTGTTTTTT. This gives the protein CASSYGLGLADQNQPNTGELFF.

This clonotype occurred many times. The V call is TRBV28, the J call TRBJ2-2, with D possibly being TRBD2 (6 bases). Trimming shortened V by 4 bases and J by 7 bases, and 7 bases separated the two germline ends. Germline values: CDR1 MDHEN, CDR2 SYDVKM. This CDR3 has 12 residues. The CDR3 region has the DNA TGTGCCAGCAGTTCGGGGGTCGGGGAGCTGTTTTTT. Protein product: CASSSGVGELFF. Using reference TRBV28 and TRBJ2-2 for the parts outside the CDR3, the full variable domain is DVKVTQSSRYLVKRTGEKVFLECVQDMDHENMFWYRQDPGLGLRLIYFSYDVKMKEKGDIPEGYSVSREKKERFSLILESASTNQTSMYLCASSSGVGELFFGEGSRLTVL.

This clonotype was seen more than once but under ten times. The chain couples TRBV2 to TRBJ1-5; D unclear. With 5 bases removed from V and 7 bases from J, the gap between germline ends came to 9 bases. This CDR3 has 12 amino acids. Germline lookup yields CDR1 SNHLY and CDR2 FYNNEI. The CDR3 spells CASSSPEQPQHF. CDR3 nucleotides: TGTGCCAGCAGTTCCCCCGAGCAGCCCCAGCATTTT.

The genes are TRBV19 and TRBJ2-3; 10 bases are a match to TRBD1. J gave up 1 base and V 9 bases, and 4 bases lay outside the gene matches. The CDR3 length is 14 residues. CDR1 is LNHDA and CDR2 is SQIVND in the germline V gene (reference sequence). The CDR3 loop is CASRGTGGTDTQYF. The DNA of the CDR3 is TGTGCCAGCCGAGGGACAGGGGGCACAGATACGCAGTATTTT.

This clonotype has more than one count but fewer than ten. The chain employs TRBV20-1 and TRBJ2-7; D tentatively fits TRBD1 or TRBD2 (6 bases each). V was clipped by 5 bases and J by 0 bases, with 17 bases between them. Germline CDR1 DFQATT, CDR2 SNEGSKA (reference sequence). The length of the CDR3 is 15 residues. The CDR3 DNA follows: TGCAGTGCTGTATTCCCTGGGGGGCCCTCCTACGAGCAGTACGTC. Translated, it gives CSAVFPGGPSYEQYV.

This clonotype was recorded a few times. The J gene is TRBJ1-4, the V gene TRBV6-1, with 7 nucleotides matching TRBD1. J lost 8 bases, V lost 4 bases, and 10 bases had no gene match. The CDR3 has 15 amino acids. Germline V CDR1 and CDR2: MNHNS, SASEGT. The CDR3 spells CASSAPGGRREKLFF. CDR3 nucleotides: TGTGCCAGCAGTGCCCCAGGGGGGAGGCGCGAAAAACTGTTTTTT.

This clonotype came up many times. The J gene is TRBJ1-1, the V gene TRBV15; 9 bases fit TRBD1. CDR1 is LNHNV, CDR2 YYDKDF, per germline (reference sequence). V lost 2 bases and J lost 6; bases outside the gene matches: 1. The CDR3 runs 13 residues. CDR3 sequence reads: CATSRTGGSEAFF. DNA of the CDR3: TGTGCCACCAGCAGAACAGGGGGCTCTGAAGCTTTCTTT.

Ten or more counts support this clonotype. The gene calls are TRBV19 and TRBJ1-2, with no clear D. The CDR3 runs to 14 residues. Germline-derived CDR1 and CDR2 are LNHDA and SQIVND (reference sequence). V lost 5 bases, J lost 0 bases, and 10 bases lay in between. DNA of the CDR3: TGTGCCAGTAGTCTTCAGCCTTCTAACTATGGCTACACCTTC. Translated: CASSLQPSNYGYTF.

This clonotype was counted at least ten times. The chain links TRBV4-1 to TRBJ2-1; TRBD1 agrees at 9 bases. The V gene's germline CDR1 is MGHRA and CDR2 YSYEKL. The CDR3 sequence is 16 residues long. With 0 bases clipped from V and 6 bases from J, the junction kept 6 bases outside the gene matches. CDR3 in amino acids: CASSQEQQGAFNEQFF. The CDR3 nucleotides read TGCGCCAGCAGCCAAGAACAACAGGGGGCGTTCAATGAGCAGTTCTTC.

This clonotype was seen a handful of times. J is TRBJ2-4 and V is TRBV7-8, with 8 bases identical to TRBD2. The CDR3 loop spans 17 amino acids. V shed 1 base and J 6 bases; nucleotides not matched to a gene: 11. Germline V gene data show CDR1 as SGHVS and CDR2 as FQNEAQ. The CDR3 DNA is TGTGCCAGCAGCTTAGAGGGGACTAGTGATTCCCGAAACATTCAGTACTTC. This translates into CASSLEGTSDSRNIQYF.

This clonotype has a count of ten or more. The chain links TRBV6-5 to TRBJ1-4; D gene unclear. Germline CDR1 is MNHEY and CDR2 is SVGAGI. The CDR3 covers 13 residues. Trimming cost V 2 bases and J 3 bases, with 4 bases left between them. The DNA for the CDR3 is TGTGCCAGCAGTTACAGGGCTAATGAAAAACTGTTTTTT. It is translated as CASSYRANEKLFF.

V usage is TRBV20-1 and J usage is TRBJ2-7, with TRBD2 matching over 9 bases. Germline V gene data show CDR1 as DFQATT and CDR2 as SNEGSKA (reference sequence). Trimming took 6 bases from V and 3 from J; bases not matched to a gene: 3. The CDR3 covers 12 residues. The CDR3 region is CSAVLAGYEQYF. The CDR3 nucleotides read TGCAGTGCCGTACTAGCGGGCTACGAGCAGTACTTC.